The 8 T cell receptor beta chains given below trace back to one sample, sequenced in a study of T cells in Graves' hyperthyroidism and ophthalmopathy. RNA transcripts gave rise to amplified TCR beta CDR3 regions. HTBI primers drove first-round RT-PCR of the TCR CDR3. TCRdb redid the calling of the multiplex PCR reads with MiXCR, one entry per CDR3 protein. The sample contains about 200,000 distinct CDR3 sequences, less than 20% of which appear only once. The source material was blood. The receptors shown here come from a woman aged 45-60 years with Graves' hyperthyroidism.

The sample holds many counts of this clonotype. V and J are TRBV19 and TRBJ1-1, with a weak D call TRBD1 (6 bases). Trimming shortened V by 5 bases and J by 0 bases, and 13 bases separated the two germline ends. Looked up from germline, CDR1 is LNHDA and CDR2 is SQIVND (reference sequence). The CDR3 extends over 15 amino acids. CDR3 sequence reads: CASSDRDTMNTEAFF. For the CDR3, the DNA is TGTGCCAGTAGTGACCGGGACACAATGAACACTGAAGCTTTCTTT.

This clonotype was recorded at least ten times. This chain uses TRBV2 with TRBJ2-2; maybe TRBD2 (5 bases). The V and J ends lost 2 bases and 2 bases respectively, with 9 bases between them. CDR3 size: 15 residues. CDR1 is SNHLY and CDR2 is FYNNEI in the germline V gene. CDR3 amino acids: CASSEWRVNTGELFF. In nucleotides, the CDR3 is TGTGCCAGCAGTGAATGGCGGGTAAACACCGGGGAGCTGTTTTTT.

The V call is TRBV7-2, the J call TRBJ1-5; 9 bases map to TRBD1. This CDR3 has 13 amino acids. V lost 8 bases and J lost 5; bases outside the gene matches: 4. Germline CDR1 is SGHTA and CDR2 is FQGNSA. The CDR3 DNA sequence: TGTGCCAGCCAGGACAGGGGCTATCAGCCCCAGCATTTT. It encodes CASQDRGYQPQHF.

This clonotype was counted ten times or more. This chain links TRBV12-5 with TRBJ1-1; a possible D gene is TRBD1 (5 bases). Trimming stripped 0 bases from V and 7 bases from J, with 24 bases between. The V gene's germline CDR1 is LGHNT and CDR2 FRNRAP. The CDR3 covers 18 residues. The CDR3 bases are TGTGCTAGTGGTTTGGTCCTTTCGGGGGGAAGGAAATATTTTGAAGCTTTCTTT. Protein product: CASGLVLSGGRKYFEAFF. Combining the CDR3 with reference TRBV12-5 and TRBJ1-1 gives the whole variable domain DARVTQTPRHKVTEMGQEVTMRCQPILGHNTVFWYRQTMMQGLELLAYFRNRAPLDDSGMPKDRFSAEMPDATLATLKIQPSEPRDSAVYFCASGLVLSGGRKYFEAFFGQGTRLTVV.

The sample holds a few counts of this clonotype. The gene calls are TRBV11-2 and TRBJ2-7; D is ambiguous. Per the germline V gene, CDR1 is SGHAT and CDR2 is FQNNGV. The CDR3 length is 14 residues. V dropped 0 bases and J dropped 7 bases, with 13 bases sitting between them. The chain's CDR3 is CASSLDLNVVEQYF. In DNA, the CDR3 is TGTGCCAGCAGCTTAGATTTAAACGTGGTGGAGCAGTACTTC.

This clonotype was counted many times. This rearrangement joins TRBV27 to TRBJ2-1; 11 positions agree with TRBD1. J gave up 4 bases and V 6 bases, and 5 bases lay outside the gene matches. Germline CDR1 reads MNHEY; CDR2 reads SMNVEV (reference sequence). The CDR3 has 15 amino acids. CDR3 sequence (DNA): TGTGCCAGCAGAATCGGGGACAGGGGGTACAATGAGCAGTTCTTC. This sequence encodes CASRIGDRGYNEQFF.

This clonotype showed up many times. CDR3 amino acids: CASSLLGCCNNEQFF. The CDR3 region has the DNA TGTGCCAGCAGCCTACTAGGGTGTTGCAACAATGAGCAGTTCTTC. This sequence joins TRBV13 and TRBJ2-1, with D possibly matching TRBD2 (5 bases). Trimming removed 5 bases from V and 5 bases from J, with 16 bases in between. The CDR3 is made up of 15 amino acids. Germline V gene sequence: CDR1 PRHDT, CDR2 FYEKMQ (reference sequence).

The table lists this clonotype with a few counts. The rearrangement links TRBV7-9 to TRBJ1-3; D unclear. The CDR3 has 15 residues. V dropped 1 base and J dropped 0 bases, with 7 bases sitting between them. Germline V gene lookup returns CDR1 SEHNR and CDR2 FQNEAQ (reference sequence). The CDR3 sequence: CASSLGVHSGNTIYF. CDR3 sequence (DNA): TGTGCCAGCAGCTTAGGGGTCCACTCTGGAAACACCATATATTTT. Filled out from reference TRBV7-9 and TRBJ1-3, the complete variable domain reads DTGVSQNPRHKITKRGQNVTFRCDPISEHNRLYWYRQTLGQGPEFLTYFQNEAQLEKSRLLSDRFSAERPKGSFSTLEIQRTEQGDSAMYLCASSLGVHSGNTIYFGEGSWLTVV.